What follows are 3 T cell receptor beta chains derived from one specimen sequenced in a study of control samples from healthy donors and cancer patients. The table came from immunoSEQ multiplex PCR; TCRdb's copy has only in-frame clones and leaves some out. The data show under 130,000 clones, around 89% seen once. The sequenced sample was PBMCs. The receptor set was obtained from a man aged 60-69 years with lung cancer.

The V gene is TRBV27, the J gene TRBJ1-1, with D perhaps TRBD1 (6 bases). Germline CDR1 is MNHEY and CDR2 is SMNVEV (reference sequence). This CDR3 spans 14 amino acids. V lost 5 bases, J lost 6 bases, and 16 bases lay in between. The CDR3 is CASSIDSGDSEAFF. DNA of the CDR3: TGTGCCAGCAGTATAGATTCAGGGGACTCTGAAGCTTTCTTT.

For this clone: One junction end does not reproduce the germline sequence, and a read error may be involved. The chain has TRBV7-6 and TRBJ2-3; perhaps TRBD2 as D (5 bases). The CDR3 runs 18 residues. CDR1 is SGHVS and CDR2 is FNYEAQ in the germline V gene. The CDR3 loop reads CASSLAPGVMSSTDTQYF. CDR3 bases: TGTGCCAGCAGCCTAGCCCCTGGGGTCATGTCAAGCACAGATACGCAGTATTTT.

The chain has TRBV9 and TRBJ2-3; no clear D. Germline CDR1 and CDR2: SGDLS and YYNGEE. CDR3 length: 16 amino acids. Deletions cut 0 bases from V and 2 bases from J, with 13 bases between. CDR3 in DNA: TGTGCCAGCAGCGTAGGGGTCAACAAGAACACAGATACGCAGTATTTT. This translates into CASSVGVNKNTDTQYF. The complete variable domain, with remaining parts taken from reference TRBV9 and TRBJ2-3, reads DSGVTQTPKHLITATGQRVTLRCSPRSGDLSVYWYQQSLDQGLQFLIQYYNGEERAKGNILERFSAQQFPDLHSELNLSSLELGDSALYFCASSVGVNKNTDTQYFGPGTRLTVL.